Following are 24 T cell receptor beta chains from one sample sequenced in a study of CD8 T cells in Susac syndrome. With random hexamers, reverse transcription was performed on roughly 0.5 to 1 ug of RNA. TCRdb called the immunoSEQ multiplex PCR reads again in MiXCR, with one record for every CDR3 protein. The data contain some 300,000 distinct CDR3 sequences, over 75% of them singletons. Sequences were obtained from CD8+ T cells from PBMCs. The source is a human donor with multiple sclerosis.

The chain has TRBV7-9 and TRBJ1-5; weak D call: TRBD1 (5 bases). Germline lookup yields CDR1 SEHNR and CDR2 FQNEAQ (reference sequence). CDR3 length: 14 residues. V lost 4 bases and J 3 bases, leaving 10 bases between the germline ends. This CDR3 is CASSYQGDNQPQHF. The CDR3 DNA reads as TGTGCCAGCAGCTACCAGGGAGACAATCAGCCCCAGCATTTT.

This chain connects TRBV7-8 to TRBJ2-7, with a possible D match to TRBD1 (5 bases). This CDR3 is built from 14 residues. V was pared by 7 bases and J by 0 bases, with 13 bases between. Germline CDR1 and CDR2: SGHVS and FQNEAQ. CDR3 loop: CASTSRQPSYEQYF. CDR3 nucleotide sequence: TGTGCCAGCACGAGCCGACAGCCCTCCTACGAGCAGTACTTC.

The J gene is TRBJ2-7, the V gene TRBV20-1; 9 bases match TRBD1. The CDR3 sequence is 14 residues long. CDR1 is DFQATT, CDR2 SNEGSKA, per germline (reference sequence). The V gene end was trimmed by 6 bases and the J gene end by 7 bases; junction bases not matched to a gene: 13. CDR3 sequence (DNA): TGCAGTGCCCGCTTGACAGGGGGAGAAGCTGAGCAGTACTTC. This encodes CSARLTGGEAEQYF.

J is TRBJ2-1 and V is TRBV6-5; D gene unclear. CDR1 MNHEY and CDR2 SVGAGI come from the germline V gene. V lost 4 bases and J 2 bases, leaving 15 bases between the germline ends. The CDR3 runs 16 residues. The CDR3 coding sequence is TGTGCCAGCAGTTTACTCCCTGGAGACACCTACAATGAGCAGTTCTTC. This sequence encodes CASSLLPGDTYNEQFF.

The chain carries TRBV6-5 and TRBJ1-1; D is unresolved. The germline V gene has CDR1 MNHEY and CDR2 SVGAGI. This CDR3 has 18 residues. V lost 1 base and J lost 0, with 18 bases in between. DNA for the CDR3: TGTGCCAGCAGTTACTACCCCGGAGGAGGACTTTTGAACACTGAAGCTTTCTTT. It encodes CASSYYPGGGLLNTEAFF.

The V gene is TRBV28, the J gene TRBJ2-5; no firm D call. Germline assignment: CDR1 MDHEN and CDR2 SYDVKM. Trimming left V 5 bases short and J 1 base short, with 8 bases between. This CDR3 is 13 amino acids long. In nucleotides, the CDR3 is TGTGCCAGCAGTCAAGAAACCCAAGAGACCCAGTACTTC. This gives the protein CASSQETQETQYF.

The chain couples TRBV19 to TRBJ1-1, with D possibly being TRBD1 (5 bases). This CDR3 has 17 amino acids. With 0 bases removed from V and 1 base from J, the gap between germline ends came to 15 bases. Germline CDR1 and CDR2: LNHDA and SQIVND (reference sequence). The CDR3 here is CASSIDLSGIRNTEAFF. CDR3 DNA: TGTGCCAGTAGTATAGATTTGTCAGGGATCAGGAACACTGAAGCTTTCTTT.

The gene calls are TRBV7-8 and TRBJ2-2; D is perhaps TRBD2 (6 bases). Germline V gene data show CDR1 as SGHVS and CDR2 as FQNEAQ. The V and J ends lost 3 bases and 2 bases respectively, with 7 bases between them. This CDR3 contains 14 residues. The CDR3 DNA is TGTGCCAGCAGCTTGGACTACAACACCGGGGAGCTGTTTTTT. Translated: CASSLDYNTGELFF.

This clonotype was seen only a few times. This chain joins TRBV4-3 and TRBJ2-7; 10 bases map to TRBD2. The CDR3 runs 15 residues. Germline assignment: CDR1 LGHNA and CDR2 YSLEER. J was trimmed by 3 bases and V by 3 bases; bases with no gene match: 5. CDR3 sequence: CASSQEREGLYEQYF. The CDR3 nucleotides are TGCGCCAGCAGCCAGGAGCGGGAGGGCCTCTACGAGCAGTACTTC.

This rearrangement joins TRBV30 to TRBJ2-1, with 10 bases fitting TRBD1. The V gene end was trimmed by 0 bases and the J gene end by 9 bases; junction bases not matched to a gene: 5. The CDR3 is 14 residues long. Germline values: CDR1 GTSNPN, CDR2 SVGIG (reference sequence). CDR3 amino acids: CAWSVSTGGGEQFF. The CDR3 DNA follows: TGTGCCTGGAGTGTATCGACAGGGGGCGGTGAGCAGTTCTTC.

The chain uses TRBV4-3 and TRBJ2-7; 9 nucleotides line up with TRBD2. The CDR3 has 16 amino acids. V trimming: 0 bases; J trimming: 5 bases; junction bases outside the gene matches: 8. Germline V gene data show CDR1 as LGHNA and CDR2 as YSLEER. CDR3 in amino acids: CASSQDLASGTNEQYF. CDR3 nucleotides: TGCGCCAGCAGCCAAGATCTGGCTAGCGGGACCAACGAGCAGTACTTC.

The DNA of the CDR3 is TGCGCCAGCAGCCCCTCTGACGCAGGGTACGGAAACACCATATATTTT. Its translation: CASSPSDAGYGNTIYF. This chain links TRBV4-1 with TRBJ1-3; D possibly corresponds to TRBD1 (5 bases). V gave up 4 bases and J gave up 4 bases, with 17 bases separating them. This CDR3 comprises 16 residues. Germline CDR1 and CDR2: MGHRA and YSYEKL.

The chain is built from TRBV5-6 and TRBJ2-2; D tentatively reads TRBD1 or TRBD2 (5 bases each). The V gene lost 3 bases and the J gene lost 5 bases, with 20 bases spanning the gap. The CDR3 runs to 17 residues. Germline CDR1 SGHDT, CDR2 YYEEEE. The CDR3 DNA is TGTGCCAGCAGCTGGGACCATGAGAGACTTGAGACCGGGGAGCTGTTTTTT. It yields the protein CASSWDHERLETGELFF.

The genes are TRBV5-1 and TRBJ2-7; TRBD1 might be the D (5 bases). The V gene's germline CDR1 is SGHRS and CDR2 YFSETQ. V was trimmed by 4 bases and J by 3 bases, leaving 11 bases between them. CDR3 length: 13 residues. CDR3 amino acids: CASSQGADYEQYF. Here the CDR3 DNA reads TGCGCCAGCAGCCAAGGGGCAGACTACGAGCAGTACTTC.

The gene calls are TRBV13 and TRBJ2-5; D possibly corresponds to TRBD2 (6 bases). The CDR3 runs to 13 residues. Deletions cut 6 bases from V and 1 base from J, with 9 bases between. From germline, CDR1 is PRHDT and CDR2 FYEKMQ (reference sequence). The CDR3 reads CASSRRVQETQYF. CDR3 nucleotides: TGTGCCAGCAGTCGGAGGGTCCAAGAGACCCAGTACTTC.

The rearrangement joins TRBV28 to TRBJ1-2, with no clear D. V shed 6 bases and J shed 8 bases, with 13 bases lying between them. CDR3 length: 12 residues. Germline V gene data show CDR1 as MDHEN and CDR2 as SYDVKM. Here the CDR3 reads CASSLFASGYTF. For the CDR3, the DNA is TGTGCCAGCAGCCTGTTCGCGTCGGGCTACACCTTC.

The chain is built from TRBV25-1 and TRBJ2-7, with D perhaps TRBD1 (5 bases). Germline lookup yields CDR1 MGHDK and CDR2 SYGVNS. The V gene lost 6 bases and the J gene lost 2 bases, with 8 bases spanning the gap. The CDR3 is 12 amino acids. The CDR3 protein is CASRQGPYEQYF. CDR3 nucleotides: TGTGCCAGCAGGCAGGGTCCCTACGAGCAGTACTTC.

This clonotype came up a few times. This chain connects TRBV7-6 to TRBJ1-1; D is uncertain. Germline CDR1 is SGHVS and CDR2 is FNYEAQ. CDR3 size: 12 residues. Trimming left V 6 bases short and J 1 base short, with 6 bases between. The CDR3 nucleotides read TGTGCCAGCAGATTTCAGAACACTGAAGCTTTCTTT. Its translation: CASRFQNTEAFF.

The chain recombines TRBV7-9 with TRBJ2-1; 15 bases align to TRBD2. Germline CDR1 and CDR2: SEHNR and FQNEAQ (reference sequence). The CDR3 runs 18 residues. With 5 bases clipped from V and 3 bases from J, the junction kept 8 bases outside the gene matches. CDR3 region: CASSPGLAGGPYYNEQFF. CDR3 DNA sequence: TGTGCCAGCAGCCCGGGACTAGCGGGAGGTCCCTACTACAATGAGCAGTTCTTC.

This clonotype was seen only once. This chain connects TRBV7-9 to TRBJ1-2; a weak D match, TRBD1 (6 bases). This CDR3 has 15 residues. Between the trimmed V and J ends, which lost 4 bases and 7 bases, there was a span of 19 bases. CDR1 and CDR2 from the germline V gene are SEHNR and FQNEAQ (reference sequence). The CDR3 nucleotides are TGTGCCAGCAGCTCCCCGGTCTGGGCCAGGGGTGGCTACACCTTC. Translation: CASSSPVWARGGYTF.

This chain connects TRBV6-2 or TRBV6-3 to TRBJ2-6; D perhaps matches TRBD1 (6 bases). This CDR3 is built from 16 residues. V dropped 5 bases and J dropped 2 bases, with 13 bases sitting between them. Germline lookup yields CDR1 MNHEY and CDR2 SVGEGT. CDR3 sequence (DNA): TGTGCCAGCAGTGGACAGATATCGACTGGGGCCAACGTCCTGACTTTC. Translation gives CASSGQISTGANVLTF.

The V gene is TRBV7-9, the J gene TRBJ1-1; TRBD1 agrees at 10 bases. V dropped 5 bases and J dropped 8; count of bases not matched to a gene: 8. The germline V gene encodes CDR1 SEHNR and CDR2 FQNEAQ (reference sequence). This CDR3 region has 14 residues. As DNA, the CDR3 is TGTGCCAGCAGCGCCCCCCGGGACAGGGGAGAAGCTTTCTTT. Translation: CASSAPRDRGEAFF.

J is TRBJ2-1 and V is TRBV3-1; maybe TRBD1 (6 bases). Trimming took off 0 bases at V and 6 bases at J, with 15 bases between the two ends. The CDR3 runs to 16 residues. Germline V CDR1 and CDR2: LGHDT, YNNKEL (reference sequence). The CDR3 nucleotides read TGTGCCAGCAGCCAAGATACAGGGATCCTTTCCAATGAGCAGTTCTTC. Translated, it gives CASSQDTGILSNEQFF.

The rearrangement uses TRBV24-1 and TRBJ2-4, with D possibly TRBD2 on 5 matching bases. Germline V gene sequence: CDR1 KGHDR, CDR2 SFDVKD. Trimming took 4 bases from V and 9 from J, leaving 9 bases between them. This CDR3 is built from 12 residues. As DNA, the CDR3 is TGTGCCACCAGTGACGGAGGAGTCATTCAGTACTTC. It translates to CATSDGGVIQYF.